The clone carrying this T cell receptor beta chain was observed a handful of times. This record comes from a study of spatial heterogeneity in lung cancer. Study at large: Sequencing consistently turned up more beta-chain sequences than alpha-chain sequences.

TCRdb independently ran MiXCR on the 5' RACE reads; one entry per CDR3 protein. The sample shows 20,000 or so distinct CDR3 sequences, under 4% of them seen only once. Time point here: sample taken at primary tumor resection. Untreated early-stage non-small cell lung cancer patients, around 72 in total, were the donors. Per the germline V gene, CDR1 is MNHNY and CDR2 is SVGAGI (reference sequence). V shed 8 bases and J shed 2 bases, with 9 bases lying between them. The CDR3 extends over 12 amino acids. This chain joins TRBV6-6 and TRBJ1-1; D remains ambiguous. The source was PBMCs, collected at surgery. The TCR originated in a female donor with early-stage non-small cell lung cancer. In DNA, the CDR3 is TGTGCCAGCGGCTTATCAAACACTGAAGCTTTCTTT. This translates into CASGLSNTEAFF.